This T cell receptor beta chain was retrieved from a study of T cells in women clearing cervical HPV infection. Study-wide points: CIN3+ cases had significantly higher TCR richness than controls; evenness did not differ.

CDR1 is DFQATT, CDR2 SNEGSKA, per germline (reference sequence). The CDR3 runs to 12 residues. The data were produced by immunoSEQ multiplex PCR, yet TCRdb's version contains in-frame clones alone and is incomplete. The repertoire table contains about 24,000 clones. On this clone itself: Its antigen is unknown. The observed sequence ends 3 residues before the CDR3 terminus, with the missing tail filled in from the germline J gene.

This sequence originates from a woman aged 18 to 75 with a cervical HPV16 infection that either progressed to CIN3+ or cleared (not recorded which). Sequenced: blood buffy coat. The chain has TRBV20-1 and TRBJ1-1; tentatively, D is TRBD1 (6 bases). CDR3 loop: CSARGQVREAFF. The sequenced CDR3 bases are TGCAGTGCTAGAGGACAGGTTAGGGAA.